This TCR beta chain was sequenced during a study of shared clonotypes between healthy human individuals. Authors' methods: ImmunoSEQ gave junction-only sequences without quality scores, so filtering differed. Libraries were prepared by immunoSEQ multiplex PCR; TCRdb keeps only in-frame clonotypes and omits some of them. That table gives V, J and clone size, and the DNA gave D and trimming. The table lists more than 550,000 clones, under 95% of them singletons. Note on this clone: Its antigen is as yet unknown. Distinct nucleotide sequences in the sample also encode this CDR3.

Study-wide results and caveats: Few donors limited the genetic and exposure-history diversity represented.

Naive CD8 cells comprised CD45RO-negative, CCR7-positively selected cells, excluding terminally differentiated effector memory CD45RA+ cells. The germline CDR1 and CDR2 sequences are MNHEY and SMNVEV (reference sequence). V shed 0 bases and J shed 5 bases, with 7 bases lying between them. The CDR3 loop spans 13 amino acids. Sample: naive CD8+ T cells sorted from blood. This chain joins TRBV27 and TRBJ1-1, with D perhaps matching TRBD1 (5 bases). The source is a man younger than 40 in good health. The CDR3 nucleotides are TGTGCCAGCAGTTTATCATGGGGGACTGAAGCTTTCTTT. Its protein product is CASSLSWGTEAFF.